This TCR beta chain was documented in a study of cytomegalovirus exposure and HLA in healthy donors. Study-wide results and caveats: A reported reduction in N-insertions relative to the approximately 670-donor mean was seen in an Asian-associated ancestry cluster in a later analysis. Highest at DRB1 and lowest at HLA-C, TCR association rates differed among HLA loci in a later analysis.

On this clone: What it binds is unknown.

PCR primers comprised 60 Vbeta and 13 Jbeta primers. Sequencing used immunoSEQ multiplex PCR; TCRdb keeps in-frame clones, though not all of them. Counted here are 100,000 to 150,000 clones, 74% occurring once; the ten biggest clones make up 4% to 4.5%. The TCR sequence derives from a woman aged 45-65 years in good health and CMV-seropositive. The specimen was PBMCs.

The CDR3 loop reads CASSPDAGGEQYF. CDR3 coding DNA: TGTGCCAGCAGCCCAGACGCCGGGGGAGAGCAGTACTTC. J is TRBJ2-7 and V is TRBV9; TRBD2 might be the D (6 bases). The CDR3 covers 13 residues. Germline CDR1 is SGDLS and CDR2 is YYNGEE. Trimming stripped 4 bases from V and 7 bases from J, with 15 bases between.